The 3 T cell receptor beta chains in this list originate from one sample, sequenced in a study of low-dose radiotherapy and immunotherapy resistance in tumors. TRAV and TRBV primers primed cDNA for both TCRalpha and TCRbeta. Over roughly 19 PCR cycles, TCRs were amplified from a constant-region primer and V-primer adapter. TCRdb re-derived calls from the reads in MiXCR, one entry per CDR3 protein. The table includes around 15,000 distinct CDR3 sequences, 70% detected once. The receptor source for this set is a human donor with advanced metastatic prostate, ovarian, gallbladder or colorectal cancer (not recorded which). This table probably holds off-target reads from a library built for another chain.

This sequence joins TRBV2 and TRBJ2-7; unclear D gene. V gave up 6 bases and J gave up 3 bases, with 6 bases separating them. Germline CDR1 reads SNHLY; CDR2 reads FYNNEI. The CDR3 spans 11 residues. DNA of the CDR3: TGTGCCAGCAGCCGAAACTACGAGCAGTACTTC. As protein: CASSRNYEQYF.

The chain combines TRBV6-4 with TRBJ2-6, with TRBD1 as a possible D gene (6 bases). With 6 bases removed from V and 4 bases from J, the gap between germline ends came to 13 bases. Germline CDR1 reads MRHNA; CDR2 reads SNTAGT. CDR3 length equals 15 residues. The CDR3 DNA sequence: TGTGCCAGCAGCCAAACAGGGTTCGGGGCCAACGTCCTGACTTTC. This encodes CASSQTGFGANVLTF.

The chain carries TRBV19 and TRBJ1-1; TRBD1 agrees at 8 bases. The V gene end was trimmed by 6 bases and the J gene end by 6 bases; junction bases not matched to a gene: 9. The CDR3 runs to 14 residues. CDR1 is LNHDA, CDR2 SQIVND, per germline (reference sequence). The CDR3: CASRGRGLVPEAFF. CDR3 bases: TGTGCCAGTAGGGGCAGGGGGCTGGTTCCTGAAGCTTTCTTT.